This T cell receptor (beta chain) is from a study of response to subunit inactivated influenza vaccine. TCRdb re-derived calls from the RT-PCR reads in MiXCR, one entry per CDR3 protein. The data show 630,000 or so distinct CDR3 sequences, 15% to 19% seen once. CDR3 length: 16 residues. Trimming left V 1 base short and J 2 bases short, with 15 bases between. Germline CDR1 reads SGHTA; CDR2 reads FQGNSA. This chain joins TRBV7-2 and TRBJ2-7; tentatively, D is TRBD2 (6 bases). This receptor was obtained from a man over 45 who received an inactivated influenza vaccine. Source: PBMCs from blood, taken about 12 days after vaccination. The CDR3 DNA reads TGTGCCAGCAGCTTAGGTGTGGGCGGAGGGGCCTACGAGCAGTACTTC. As protein: CASSLGVGGGAYEQYF.